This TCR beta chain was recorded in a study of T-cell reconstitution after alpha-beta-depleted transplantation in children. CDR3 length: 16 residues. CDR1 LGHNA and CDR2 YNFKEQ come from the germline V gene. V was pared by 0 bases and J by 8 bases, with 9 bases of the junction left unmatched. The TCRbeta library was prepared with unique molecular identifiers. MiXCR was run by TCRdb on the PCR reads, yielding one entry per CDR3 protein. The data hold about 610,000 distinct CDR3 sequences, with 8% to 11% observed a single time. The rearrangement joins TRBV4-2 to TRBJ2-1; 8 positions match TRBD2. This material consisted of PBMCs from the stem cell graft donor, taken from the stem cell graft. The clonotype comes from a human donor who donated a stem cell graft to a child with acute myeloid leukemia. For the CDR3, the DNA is TGTGCCAGCAGCCAAGATCTTACGGGAGGGATCCATGAGCAGTTCTTC. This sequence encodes CASSQDLTGGIHEQFF.